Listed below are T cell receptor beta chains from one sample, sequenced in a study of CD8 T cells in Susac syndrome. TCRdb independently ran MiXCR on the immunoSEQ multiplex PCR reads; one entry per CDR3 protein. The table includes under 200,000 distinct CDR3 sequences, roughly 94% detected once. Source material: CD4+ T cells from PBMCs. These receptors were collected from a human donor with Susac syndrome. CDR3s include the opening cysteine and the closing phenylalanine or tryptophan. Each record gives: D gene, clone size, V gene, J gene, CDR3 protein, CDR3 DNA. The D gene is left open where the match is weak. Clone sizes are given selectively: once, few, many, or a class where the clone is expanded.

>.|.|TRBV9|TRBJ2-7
CASSGGPETSLEQYF
TGTGCCAGCAGCGGGGGACCAGAAACGTCTCTCGAGCAGTACTTC
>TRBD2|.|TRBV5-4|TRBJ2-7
CASSLGAGLGYYEQYF
TGTGCCAGCAGCTTGGGTGCGGGACTAGGGTATTACGAGCAGTACTTC
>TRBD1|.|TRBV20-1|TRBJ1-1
CSASRDRGYTEAFF
TGCAGTGCTAGCCGGGACAGGGGGTACACTGAAGCTTTCTTT
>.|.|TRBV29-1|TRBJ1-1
CSVEVAQGGTEAFF
TGCAGCGTTGAAGTGGCACAGGGTGGCACTGAAGCTTTCTTT
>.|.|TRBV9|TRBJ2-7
CASSVEVGEQYF
TGTGCCAGCAGCGTAGAGGTCGGAGAGCAGTACTTC
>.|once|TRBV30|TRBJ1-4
CAWSPATRGEKLFF
TGTGCCTGGAGCCCGGCCACGAGGGGTGAAAAACTGTTTTTT
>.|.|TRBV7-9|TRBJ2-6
CASSLARGAGANVLTF
TGTGCCAGCAGCTTAGCGCGTGGGGCTGGGGCCAACGTCCTGACTTTC
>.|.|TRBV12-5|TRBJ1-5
CASAGSGNQPQHF
TGTGCTAGTGCAGGGTCCGGCAATCAGCCCCAGCATTTT
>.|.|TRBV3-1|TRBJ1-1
CASSPLVPRETEAFF
TGTGCCAGCAGCCCTCTAGTCCCCAGGGAAACTGAAGCTTTCTTT
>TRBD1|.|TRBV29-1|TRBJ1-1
CSAKGGTGGYDTEAFF
TGCAGCGCCAAAGGTGGGACAGGGGGCTATGACACTGAAGCTTTCTTT
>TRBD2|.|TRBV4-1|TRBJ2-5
CASSQVGLDSETQYF
TGCGCCAGCAGCCAAGTGGGACTAGACTCGGAGACCCAGTACTTC
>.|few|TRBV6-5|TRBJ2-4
CASSYSDSFKNIQYF
TGTGCCAGCAGTTACTCCGACAGTTTCAAAAACATTCAGTACTTC
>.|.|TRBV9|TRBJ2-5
CASSVDPSTGTQYF
TGTGCCAGCAGCGTAGACCCATCGACGGGGACCCAGTACTTC
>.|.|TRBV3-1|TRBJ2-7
CASGRRETYEQYF
TGTGCCAGCGGGCGCAGGGAAACCTACGAGCAGTACTTC
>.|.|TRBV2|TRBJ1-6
CASSVSTINSPLHF
TGTGCCAGCAGTGTATCCACTATCAATTCACCCCTCCACTTT
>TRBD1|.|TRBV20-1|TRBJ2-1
CSARNPGQVYDEQFF
TGCAGTGCGCGCAATCCGGGACAGGTTTACGATGAGCAGTTCTTC
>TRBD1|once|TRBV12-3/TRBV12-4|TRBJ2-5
CASTMTGGGETQYF
TGTGCCAGCACGATGACAGGGGGCGGAGAGACCCAGTACTTC
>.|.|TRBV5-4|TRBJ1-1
CASSQKNTEAFF
TGTGCCAGCAGCCAAAAGAACACTGAAGCTTTCTTT
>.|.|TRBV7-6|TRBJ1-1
CASSPNMNLDTEAFF
TGTGCCAGCAGCCCCAACATGAATCTGGACACTGAAGCTTTCTTT
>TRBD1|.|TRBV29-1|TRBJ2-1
CSVTGPSSYNEQFF
TGCAGCGTGACAGGGCCCAGCTCCTACAATGAGCAGTTCTTC
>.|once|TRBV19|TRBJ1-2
CASQRLVDYGYTF
TGTGCCAGCCAGCGGTTGGTGGACTATGGCTACACCTTC
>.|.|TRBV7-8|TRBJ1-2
CASSALSNYGYTF
TGTGCCAGCAGCGCACTATCGAACTATGGCTACACCTTC
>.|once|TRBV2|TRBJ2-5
CASSDGETYQETQYF
TGTGCCAGCAGTGACGGGGAGACCTACCAAGAGACCCAGTACTTC
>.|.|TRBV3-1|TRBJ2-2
CASSQDRLQIGELFF
TGTGCCAGCAGCCAAGATCGCCTCCAAATCGGGGAGCTGTTTTTT
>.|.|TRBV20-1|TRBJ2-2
CSAGKGTGELFF
TGCAGTGCTGGAAAGGGGACCGGGGAGCTGTTTTTT
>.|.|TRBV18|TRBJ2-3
CASSPLRTVSTDTQYF
TGTGCCAGCTCACCACTGCGGACAGTGAGCACAGATACGCAGTATTTT
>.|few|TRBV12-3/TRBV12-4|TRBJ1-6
CASSLVLGNSPLHF
TGTGCCAGCAGTTTGGTTTTGGGGAATTCACCCCTCCACTTT
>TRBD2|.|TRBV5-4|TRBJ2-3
CASSLGGLAGGSSTDTQYF
TGTGCCAGCAGCTTGGGGGGTCTAGCGGGGGGCTCTAGCACAGATACGCAGTATTTT
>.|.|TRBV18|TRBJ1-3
CASSPPVHRASPGNTIYF
TGTGCCAGCTCACCACCGGTCCACAGGGCCTCTCCCGGAAACACCATATATTTT
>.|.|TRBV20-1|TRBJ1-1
CSARVRNTEAFF
TGCAGTGCTAGAGTCCGGAACACTGAAGCTTTCTTT
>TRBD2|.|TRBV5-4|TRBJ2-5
CASSSSGGAGETQYF
TGTGCCAGCAGTTCTAGCGGGGGGGCCGGAGAGACCCAGTACTTC
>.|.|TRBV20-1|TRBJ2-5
CSAKTVTQETQYF
TGCAGTGCAAAGACAGTAACCCAAGAGACCCAGTACTTC
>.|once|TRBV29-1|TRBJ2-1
CSTRTVHWNEQFF
TGCAGCACGCGGACAGTACATTGGAATGAGCAGTTCTTC
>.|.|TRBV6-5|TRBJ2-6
CASSYRSPGANVLTF
TGTGCCAGCAGTTACCGGTCCCCTGGGGCCAACGTCCTGACTTTC
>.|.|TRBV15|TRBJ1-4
CATSRDGKTNEKLFF
TGTGCCACCAGCAGAGATGGGAAAACTAATGAAAAACTGTTTTTT
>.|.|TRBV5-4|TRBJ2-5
CASSFDIGQETQYF
TGTGCCAGCAGCTTCGATATAGGCCAAGAGACCCAGTACTTC
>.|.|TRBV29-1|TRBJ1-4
CSVEQSGSEKLFF
TGCAGCGTTGAACAGTCAGGGTCTGAAAAACTGTTTTTT
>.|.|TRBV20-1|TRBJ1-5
CSARRDFNQPQHF
TGCAGTGCTAGACGGGATTTCAATCAGCCCCAGCATTTT
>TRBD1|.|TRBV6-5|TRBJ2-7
CASSQTGRYEQYF
TGTGCCAGCAGCCAGACAGGGCGCTACGAGCAGTACTTC
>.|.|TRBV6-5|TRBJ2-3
CARSSDTQYF
TGTGCCAGGAGCTCGGATACGCAGTATTTT
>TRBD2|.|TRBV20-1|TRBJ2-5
CSAPDRFSGTSGPQETQYF
TGCAGTGCTCCGGACCGATTCAGCGGGACTAGCGGTCCCCAGGAGACCCAGTACTTC
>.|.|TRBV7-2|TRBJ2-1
CASSLKRTEQFF
TGTGCCAGCAGCCTTAAGCGAACTGAGCAGTTCTTC
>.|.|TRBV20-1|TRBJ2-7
CSARNAGAEQYF
TGCAGTGCTAGGAACGCAGGGGCCGAGCAGTACTTC
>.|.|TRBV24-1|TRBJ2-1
CATSDSRAPNEQFF
TGTGCCACCAGTGATTCACGGGCGCCGAATGAGCAGTTCTTC
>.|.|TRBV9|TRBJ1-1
CASSKAGANKAFF
TGTGCCAGCAGCAAGGCAGGGGCTAACAAAGCTTTCTTT